A single sample is the source of the 24 T cell receptor beta chains below, sequenced in a study of T-cell memory formation after mild COVID-19. MiXCR, applied by TCRdb to the 5' RACE reads, yields one record per CDR3 protein. In the table there are around 200,000 distinct CDR3 sequences, approximately 10% of which are singletons. The specimen was PBMCs or a T cell subset sorted from them (not recorded which). All receptors derive from a man aged 18 to 29 who had mild COVID-19 (a few samples of this study predate the infection). Cell type and time point are not known.

This clonotype was detected a few times. The chain has TRBV7-9 and TRBJ2-3; no clear D gene. V lost 4 bases and J lost 0, with 23 bases in between. CDR1 and CDR2 from the germline V gene are SEHNR and FQNEAQ (reference sequence). The CDR3 is 19 amino acids. CDR3: CASSSPPPLLFSSTDTQYF. The DNA of the CDR3 is TGTGCCAGCAGCTCCCCACCCCCGCTGTTATTCTCTAGCACAGATACGCAGTATTTT.

This clonotype was counted at least ten times. The rearrangement links TRBV11-2 to TRBJ2-3; 8 bases are shared with TRBD2. The CDR3 is made up of 14 amino acids. The V gene end was trimmed by 8 bases and the J gene end by 6 bases; junction bases not matched to a gene: 10. The germline V gene encodes CDR1 SGHAT and CDR2 FQNNGV. Here the CDR3 DNA reads TGTGCCAGCGTACGAACGGGGGGGCGCGATACGCAGTATTTT. Its translation: CASVRTGGRDTQYF.

Only a few counts were recorded for this clonotype. The CDR3 reads CASSVDGGVETQYF. The CDR3 DNA reads as TGTGCCAGCAGCGTAGACGGGGGGGTGGAGACCCAGTACTTC. This sequence joins TRBV9 and TRBJ2-5; TRBD2 agrees at 8 bases. Per the germline V gene, CDR1 is SGDLS and CDR2 is YYNGEE. V dropped 0 bases and J dropped 5; count of bases not matched to a gene: 3. The CDR3 is 14 residues long.

This sequence joins TRBV19 and TRBJ2-2; D is perhaps TRBD1 or TRBD2 (6 bases each). V dropped 7 bases and J dropped 2 bases, with 14 bases sitting between them. There are 15 residues in the CDR3. Per the germline V gene, CDR1 is LNHDA and CDR2 is SQIVND (reference sequence). CDR3 DNA: TGTGCCAGTAACCCCAAGGGGGGCAACACCGGGGAGCTGTTTTTT. Translating it yields CASNPKGGNTGELFF. The entire variable domain, with the rest obtained from reference TRBV19 and TRBJ2-2, is as follows: DGGITQSPKYLFRKEGQNVTLSCEQNLNHDAMYWYRQDPGQGLRLIYYSQIVNDFQKGDIAEGYSVSREKKESFPLTVTSAQKNPTAFYLCASNPKGGNTGELFFGEGSRLTVL.

V gene TRBV3-1 combines with J gene TRBJ1-1, with D possibly matching TRBD1 (5 bases). Trimming took 7 bases from V and 1 from J, leaving 10 bases between them. This CDR3 is built from 13 residues. Germline-derived CDR1 and CDR2 are LGHDT and YNNKEL (reference sequence). CDR3 amino acids: CASTTQGNTEAFF. DNA for the CDR3: TGTGCCAGCACCACTCAGGGGAACACTGAAGCTTTCTTT.

The rearrangement links TRBV2 to TRBJ1-4, with D tentatively TRBD1 (6 bases). The germline V and J ends were trimmed by 8 bases and 7 bases, with 17 bases remaining between them. The CDR3 extends over 14 amino acids. Germline CDR1 is SNHLY and CDR2 is FYNNEI. The CDR3 DNA is TGTGCCAGCGTACTTTGGGGGGCGAGTGAAAAACTGTTTTTT. It codes for CASVLWGASEKLFF.

The J gene is TRBJ1-2, the V gene TRBV28, with a weak D call TRBD1 (6 bases). In germline, CDR1 is MDHEN, CDR2 SYDVKM. V was cut by 7 bases and J by 6 bases, with 15 bases left in between. The CDR3 is 13 residues long. The CDR3 here is CASTDRPVNGYTF. The CDR3, as DNA: TGTGCCAGCACTGACAGGCCGGTTAATGGCTACACCTTC.

A few counts support this clonotype. The chain couples TRBV7-8 to TRBJ2-5, with D perhaps TRBD2 (6 bases). The V gene's germline CDR1 is SGHVS and CDR2 FQNEAQ. With 3 bases removed from V and 2 bases from J, the gap between germline ends came to 10 bases. CDR3 length: 14 amino acids. The CDR3 region is CASSFRDFQETQYF. The CDR3 bases are TGTGCCAGCAGCTTTCGGGACTTTCAAGAGACCCAGTACTTC.

V usage is TRBV6-5 and J usage is TRBJ2-5; D is uncertain. The germline CDR1 and CDR2 sequences are MNHEY and SVGAGI. V lost 2 bases and J 2 bases, leaving 12 bases between the germline ends. CDR3 size: 15 residues. The CDR3 coding sequence is TGTGCCAGCAGTTACGGGTGGAAATTACAAGAGACCCAGTACTTC. The encoded protein is CASSYGWKLQETQYF.

This clonotype was counted many times. This chain joins TRBV23-1 and TRBJ2-7; a possible D gene is TRBD2 (6 bases). TRBV23-1 is given ORF status, its function remaining uncertain. The CDR3 is 16 amino acids. V lost 6 bases to trimming and J lost 4 bases, with 22 bases between them. CDR3 sequence reads: CASRAVFAGRSYEQYV. The CDR3 DNA follows: TGCGCCAGCAGAGCCGTGTTCGCGGGACGGAGTTACGAGCAGTACGTC.

This clonotype was found a few times. The chain combines TRBV6-2 or TRBV6-3 with TRBJ1-1, with a weak D call TRBD1 (5 bases). V lost 5 bases and J 0 bases, leaving 10 bases between the germline ends. CDR1 MNHEY and CDR2 SVGEGT come from the germline V gene. This CDR3 has 14 amino acids. For the CDR3, the DNA is TGTGCCAGCAGTACCTACAGGTTGAACACTGAAGCTTTCTTT. It specifies CASSTYRLNTEAFF.

J is TRBJ2-7 and V is TRBV13, with 7 bases identical to TRBD2. CDR1 and CDR2 (germline): PRHDT, FYEKMQ (reference sequence). This CDR3 comprises 14 residues. V dropped 6 bases and J dropped 0; count of bases not matched to a gene: 5. CDR3 sequence reads: CASRRGGNSYEQYF. For the CDR3, the DNA is TGTGCCAGCAGACGGGGAGGGAACTCCTACGAGCAGTACTTC.

This clonotype was detected a few times. This chain uses TRBV15 with TRBJ2-7; the match to TRBD1 covers 10 bases. V was clipped by 3 bases and J by 3 bases; unmatched bases: 5. CDR3 size: 15 residues. Germline-derived CDR1 and CDR2 are LNHNV and YYDKDF (reference sequence). The CDR3 DNA reads TGTGCCACCAGCAGCGCGGGACAGGGGAGCTACGAGCAGTACGTC. Protein: CATSSAGQGSYEQYV.

The V call is TRBV10-1, the J call TRBJ2-5, with D maybe TRBD2 (6 bases). The CDR3 extends over 13 amino acids. The germline gives CDR1 WNHNN, CDR2 SYGVQD (reference sequence). Trimming took off 3 bases at V and 3 bases at J, with 8 bases between the two ends. The CDR3 DNA reads as TGCGCCAGCAGTGAAGGCGGGGAAGAGACCCAGTACTTC. Encoded protein: CASSEGGEETQYF.

This clonotype was seen more than once but under ten times. The V gene is TRBV4-3, the J gene TRBJ2-1; a weak D match, TRBD2 (6 bases). The CDR3 is 14 amino acids. Trimming cost V 3 bases and J 2 bases, with 8 bases left between them. Per the germline V gene, CDR1 is LGHNA and CDR2 is YSLEER. This CDR3 reads CASSQERAYNEQFF. The DNA for the CDR3 is TGCGCCAGCAGCCAGGAGCGGGCCTACAATGAGCAGTTCTTC.

This clonotype was counted a few times. The gene calls are TRBV14 and TRBJ1-2; no clear D gene. The germline gives CDR1 SGHDN, CDR2 FVKESK. The V gene lost 3 bases and the J gene lost 4 bases, with 9 bases spanning the gap. The CDR3 totals 13 residues. CDR3 region: CASSHGPTYGYTF. CDR3 sequence (DNA): TGTGCCAGCAGCCACGGACCGACCTATGGCTACACCTTC.

In its sample, this clonotype was seen many times. The chain has TRBV3-1 and TRBJ1-1, with D hard to call. V was clipped by 3 bases and J by 5 bases, with 4 bases between them. CDR1 is LGHDT and CDR2 is YNNKEL in the germline V gene (reference sequence). The CDR3 runs 11 residues. The CDR3 DNA reads as TGTGCCAGCAGCCAGGGTACTGAAGCTTTCTTT. It yields the protein CASSQGTEAFF.

This clonotype has ten or more counts. The CDR3 is CASSQGGLGDTQYF. The CDR3 DNA follows: TGCGCCAGCAGCCAAGGGGGACTGGGGGATACGCAGTATTTT. The rearrangement joins TRBV4-3 to TRBJ2-3; D perhaps matches TRBD2 (6 bases). Germline assignment: CDR1 LGHNA and CDR2 YSLEER. V was clipped by 1 base and J by 6 bases, with 11 bases between them. The CDR3 is 14 residues long.

The chain links TRBV7-9 to TRBJ2-1; the D is unclear. CDR3 size: 15 residues. Trimming stripped 4 bases from V and 0 bases from J, with 10 bases between. Germline V gene sequence: CDR1 SEHNR, CDR2 FQNEAQ (reference sequence). In DNA form, the CDR3 reads TGTGCCAGCAGCTCCCTGGACGTCTCCTACAATGAGCAGTTCTTC. Amino acids: CASSSLDVSYNEQFF.

This clonotype came up many times. The CDR3 DNA is TGCGCCAGCAGCTACGCCCGAGACAGCAAAAACAATGAGCAGTTCTTC. It specifies CASSYARDSKNNEQFF. The chain uses TRBV5-1 and TRBJ2-1; D may be TRBD1 (5 bases). V gave up 3 bases and J gave up 5 bases, with 18 bases separating them. The CDR3 consists of 16 residues. Per germline, CDR1 SGHRS and CDR2 YFSETQ.

The chain uses TRBV7-6 and TRBJ1-1; D possibly corresponds to TRBD1 (6 bases). The germline V gene encodes CDR1 SGHVS and CDR2 FNYEAQ. The CDR3 sequence is 12 residues long. With 11 bases removed from V and 7 bases from J, the gap between germline ends came to 17 bases. The CDR3 spells CAGPHWGREAFF. The CDR3, as DNA: TGTGCCGGCCCACACTGGGGGCGTGAAGCTTTCTTT.

This clonotype was counted between two and nine times. The chain joins TRBV5-6 to TRBJ1-1; D may be TRBD1 (5 bases). V was trimmed by 1 base and J by 1 base, leaving 8 bases between them. From germline, CDR1 is SGHDT and CDR2 YYEEEE. The CDR3 has 14 residues. Written as DNA, the CDR3 is TGTGCCAGCAGCTTGTTGGGGGAGAACACTGAAGCTTTCTTT. Its protein is CASSLLGENTEAFF.

The CDR3: CASSPTGVLSGNTIYF. For the CDR3, the DNA is TGTGCCAGCTCTCCGACAGGCGTCCTCTCTGGAAACACCATATATTTT. The J gene is TRBJ1-3, the V gene TRBV18; TRBD1 is a possible D gene (6 bases). This CDR3 is 16 amino acids long. Germline lookup yields CDR1 KGHSH and CDR2 LQKENI. Trimming stripped 6 bases from V and 0 bases from J, with 15 bases between. The full variable domain, rest sourced from reference TRBV18 and TRBJ1-3, is NAGVMQNPRHLVRRRGQEARLRCSPMKGHSHVYWYRQLPEEGLKFMVYLQKENIIDESGMPKERFSAEFPKEGPSILRIQQVVRGDSAAYFCASSPTGVLSGNTIYFGEGSWLTVV.

The V call is TRBV7-6, the J call TRBJ2-2, with D possibly being TRBD1 (6 bases). CDR1 is SGHVS, CDR2 FNYEAQ, per germline. The CDR3 length is 16 residues. The V and J ends lost 3 bases and 0 bases respectively, with 11 bases between them. The CDR3 coding sequence is TGTGCCAGCAGCTTCCGGGACACATCGAACACCGGGGAGCTGTTTTTT. Protein: CASSFRDTSNTGELFF. The full variable domain, rest sourced from reference TRBV7-6 and TRBJ2-2, is GAGVSQSPRYKVTKRGQDVALRCDPISGHVSLYWYRQALGQGPEFLTYFNYEAQQDKSGLPNDRFSAERPEGSISTLTIQRTEQRDSAMYRCASSFRDTSNTGELFFGEGSRLTVL.